A single sample is the source of the 24 T cell receptor beta chains below, sequenced in a study of blood T cells in healthy people across ages. A J-beta primer mix and a sample-barcoded 5' primer were used in a second PCR of roughly 6 to 11 cycles. TCRdb reanalysed the 5' RACE reads using MiXCR and keeps one entry per CDR3 protein. The profile shows about 1,500,000 distinct CDR3 sequences, over 25% of them singletons. Sequencing was carried out using blood. The receptors were gathered from a woman in her twenties or thirties in good health.

This clonotype has ten or more counts. The J gene is TRBJ2-5, the V gene TRBV7-2; D may be TRBD1 (5 bases). This CDR3 has 12 amino acids. With 5 bases removed from V and 5 bases from J, the gap between germline ends came to 9 bases. Germline-derived CDR1 and CDR2 are SGHTA and FQGNSA. The CDR3 protein is CASSRNRETQYF. The CDR3 DNA reads TGTGCCAGCAGCCGAAACAGGGAGACCCAGTACTTC.

This clonotype was seen many times. This chain connects TRBV20-1 to TRBJ1-5; D ambiguous. Trimming took off 2 bases at V and 3 bases at J, with 8 bases between the two ends. Germline V gene data show CDR1 as DFQATT and CDR2 as SNEGSKA (reference sequence). The CDR3 is 13 residues long. The CDR3 sequence is CSARYQANQPQHF. The CDR3 nucleotides read TGCAGTGCTAGATATCAGGCCAATCAGCCCCAGCATTTT.

This clonotype showed up just once. The rearrangement joins TRBV30 to TRBJ2-4, with D hard to call. Deletions cut 1 base from V and 0 bases from J, with 10 bases between. CDR3 length: 15 residues. Germline V gene lookup returns CDR1 GTSNPN and CDR2 SVGIG (reference sequence). The chain's CDR3 is CAWSDVPLAKNIQYF. Written as DNA, the CDR3 is TGTGCCTGGAGTGATGTCCCCCTAGCCAAAAACATTCAGTACTTC.

This clonotype occurred a few times. The V gene is TRBV10-3, the J gene TRBJ2-7, with 8 bases matching TRBD1. Per germline, CDR1 ENHRY and CDR2 SYGVKD. Trimming at V came to 4 bases and at J to 2 bases, leaving 7 bases not matched to a gene. The CDR3 loop spans 15 amino acids. Written as DNA, the CDR3 is TGTGCCATCAGTGCCCCGACAGGGGCGACCTACGAGCAGTACTTC. Encoded protein: CAISAPTGATYEQYF.

The V gene is TRBV20-1, the J gene TRBJ2-5; 11 bases align to TRBD2. The CDR3 spans 18 residues. Trimming at V came to 0 bases and at J to 3 bases, leaving 12 bases not matched to a gene. Germline V CDR1 and CDR2: DFQATT, SNEGSKA (reference sequence). This CDR3 is CSARDSRLAGRRKETQYF. CDR3 nucleotides: TGCAGTGCTAGAGATTCCCGACTAGCGGGACGACGTAAAGAGACCCAGTACTTC.

DNA for the CDR3: TGTGCCAGCAGTGTTAGGGGTCTATACGAGCAGTACTTC. Its translation: CASSVRGLYEQYF. The genes are TRBV2 and TRBJ2-7, with a tentative D call TRBD1 (5 bases). V dropped 4 bases and J dropped 4 bases, with 11 bases sitting between them. Germline CDR1 reads SNHLY; CDR2 reads FYNNEI. The CDR3 runs to 13 residues.

This clonotype was found a few times. The chain links TRBV5-1 to TRBJ2-7; D remains unclear. This CDR3 is built from 15 residues. Trimming took off 0 bases at V and 2 bases at J, with 12 bases between the two ends. Germline V gene data show CDR1 as SGHRS and CDR2 as YFSETQ. The CDR3 nucleotides read TGCGCCAGCAGCTTGGCCTCCGGAATTACCTACGAGCAGTACTTC. It specifies CASSLASGITYEQYF.

This clonotype was seen a handful of times. DNA for the CDR3: TGTGCCAGCTCACCATGGGAAGGGGCTGTCAACGAGCAGTACTTC. Encoded protein: CASSPWEGAVNEQYF. The gene calls are TRBV18 and TRBJ2-7, with D possibly matching TRBD1 (5 bases). Per germline, CDR1 KGHSH and CDR2 LQKENI. V dropped 2 bases and J dropped 5 bases, with 16 bases sitting between them. This CDR3 comprises 15 residues.

This clonotype occurred a few times. This sequence joins TRBV12-3 or TRBV12-4 and TRBJ1-2; the D gene is possibly TRBD1 (5 bases). Trimming took off 3 bases at V and 3 bases at J, with 14 bases between the two ends. This CDR3 is built from 15 residues. CDR3 nucleotide sequence: TGTGCCAGCAGTTTGAGGAGGGACGGACACTATGGCTACACCTTC. Its translation: CASSLRRDGHYGYTF.

This chain links TRBV25-1 with TRBJ1-1; D is unclear. This CDR3 is built from 11 residues. Per the germline V gene, CDR1 is MGHDK and CDR2 is SYGVNS. V lost 5 bases and J lost 11, with 12 bases in between. CDR3 nucleotide sequence: TGTGCCAGCAGTTTCTTGGAGTGGGCTTTCTTT. It encodes CASSFLEWAFF.

This clonotype was picked up a small number of times. The J gene is TRBJ2-3, the V gene TRBV19; 12 bases agree with TRBD2. The CDR3 consists of 15 residues. The V and J ends lost 3 bases and 6 bases, in that order; junction bases with no gene match: 4. Germline CDR1 and CDR2: LNHDA and SQIVND (reference sequence). The CDR3 spells CASSMASGGADTQYF. The CDR3 DNA reads as TGTGCCAGTAGTATGGCTAGCGGGGGGGCCGATACGCAGTATTTT. Full variable domain (rest looked up from reference TRBV19 and TRBJ2-3): DGGITQSPKYLFRKEGQNVTLSCEQNLNHDAMYWYRQDPGQGLRLIYYSQIVNDFQKGDIAEGYSVSREKKESFPLTVTSAQKNPTAFYLCASSMASGGADTQYFGPGTRLTVL.

Regarding this clonotype: Mismatch with germline at one junction end may stem from a read error. The chain employs TRBV10-3 and TRBJ2-7, with D perhaps being TRBD1 or TRBD2 (6 bases each). The CDR3 is 20 residues long. Germline values: CDR1 ENHRY, CDR2 SYGVKD. The CDR3 spells CAISGNSVGGLSGLWYEQYF. CDR3 DNA: TGCGCCATCAGTGGCAACTCGGTGGGGGGCCTAAGCGGTCTTTGGTACGAGCAGTACTTC.

This clonotype was picked up a small number of times. The rearrangement joins TRBV30 to TRBJ2-1; 10 positions agree with TRBD2. V shed 5 bases, J shed 0 bases, and the junction held 7 bases outside the gene matches. This CDR3 contains 16 residues. Germline lookup yields CDR1 GTSNPN and CDR2 SVGIG (reference sequence). The CDR3 loop is CAWGGSGRVSYNEQFF. The CDR3 DNA reads as TGTGCCTGGGGGGGGAGCGGGAGGGTCTCCTACAATGAGCAGTTCTTC.

J is TRBJ2-7 and V is TRBV20-1; TRBD1 matches 9 bases. Germline V CDR1 and CDR2: DFQATT, SNEGSKA (reference sequence). After removal of 3 bases from V and 6 bases from J, the junction contained 12 bases not matched to a gene. The CDR3 extends over 15 amino acids. The CDR3 loop is CSASPPPGQGGEQYF. CDR3 in DNA: TGCAGTGCTAGTCCTCCGCCGGGACAGGGAGGCGAGCAGTACTTC.

Remarks on this clonotype: With a much larger clone just one base away, this may be a read error. The CDR3 ends on some other residue instead of the conserved phenylalanine or tryptophan, so this is likely a read error. The chain joins TRBV20-1 to TRBJ2-5; D might be TRBD1 (5 bases). The CDR3 is made up of 14 amino acids. Trimming took 3 bases from V and 2 from J, leaving 13 bases between them. CDR1 DFQATT and CDR2 SNEGSKA come from the germline V gene (reference sequence). CDR3 loop: CSASRVKGQETQYV. The CDR3 DNA sequence: TGCAGTGCTAGTCGAGTTAAGGGGCAAGAGACCCAGTACGTC.

The chain recombines TRBV7-7 with TRBJ2-5; TRBD2 might be the D (5 bases). Trimming cost V 8 bases and J 5 bases, with 15 bases left between them. CDR3 length: 13 amino acids. Germline CDR1 is SSHAT and CDR2 is FNYEAQ (reference sequence). The CDR3 loop is CASVSAGSETQYF. In nucleotides, the CDR3 is TGTGCCAGCGTGTCTGCGGGCTCGGAGACCCAGTACTTC.

V usage is TRBV7-2 and J usage is TRBJ1-6, with 7 bases that match TRBD1. The CDR3 consists of 14 residues. Trimming removed 5 bases from V and 7 bases from J; junction bases left unmatched: 5. Germline V lookup: CDR1 SGHTA, CDR2 FQGNSA. CDR3: CASSRGQVNSPLHF. CDR3 nucleotides: TGTGCCAGCAGCCGCGGACAGGTCAATTCACCCCTCCACTTT.

This clonotype has more than one count but fewer than ten. Relative to the germline gene, one junction end is altered; a read error may explain this. This chain uses TRBV6-2 or TRBV6-3 with TRBJ1-5; TRBD1 is a possible D gene (6 bases). The CDR3 has 13 residues. Germline V gene data show CDR1 as MNHEY and CDR2 as SVGEGT. In nucleotides, the CDR3 is TGTGCCGGCAGTACCGGGGGCGGCCGGACCCAGCATTTT. This encodes CAGSTGGGRTQHF.

This chain's CDR3 is CAISEQDGRAGEQYF. The CDR3 DNA follows: TGTGCCATCAGTGAGCAGGACGGGAGGGCCGGGGAGCAGTACTTC. The genes are TRBV10-3 and TRBJ2-7; 8 bases agree with TRBD2. CDR3 length: 15 amino acids. Looked up from germline, CDR1 is ENHRY and CDR2 is SYGVKD. The V and J ends lost 2 bases and 7 bases, in that order; junction bases with no gene match: 10.

The chain combines TRBV20-1 with TRBJ2-1; 10 nucleotides agree with TRBD2. This CDR3 comprises 18 residues. Per the germline V gene, CDR1 is DFQATT and CDR2 is SNEGSKA (reference sequence). The V segment lost 5 bases and the J segment 3 bases; nucleotides outside the gene matches: 16. The DNA for the CDR3 is TGCAGTGCTCGACCATCTAAATGGACTAGCGGAAACTACAATGAGCAGTTCTTC. As protein: CSARPSKWTSGNYNEQFF.

This clonotype has at least ten counts. V usage is TRBV27 and J usage is TRBJ2-6; D is undetermined. The CDR3 sequence is 14 residues long. Germline loops: CDR1 MNHEY, CDR2 SMNVEV (reference sequence). With 6 bases removed from V and 0 bases from J, the gap between germline ends came to 6 bases. The CDR3 sequence is CASSRISGANVLTF. CDR3 sequence (DNA): TGTGCCAGCAGCCGAATCTCTGGGGCCAACGTCCTGACTTTC.

The V call is TRBV25-1, the J call TRBJ2-5; 9 bases line up with TRBD1. TRBJ2-7 matches the DNA end more closely, so the J call is doubtful. There are 15 residues in the CDR3. Germline V gene lookup returns CDR1 MGHDK and CDR2 SYGVNS. CDR3 sequence: CASSESDRGIGEQYF. The DNA of the CDR3 is TGTGCCAGCAGTGAATCGGACAGGGGAATCGGCGAGCAGTACTTC.

This clonotype was observed a few times. This chain links TRBV28 with TRBJ1-2; no definite D call. Per germline, CDR1 MDHEN and CDR2 SYDVKM. V was trimmed by 2 bases and J by 6 bases, leaving 10 bases between them. The CDR3 totals 13 residues. The CDR3 DNA is TGTGCCAGCAGTTTACGGGCAGAGAATGGCTACACCTTC. Protein sequence: CASSLRAENGYTF.

The table lists this clonotype with many counts. CDR3 sequence: CTSSQDQGSSTDTQYF. The CDR3 DNA sequence: TGCACCAGCAGCCAAGATCAGGGGTCTAGCACAGATACGCAGTATTTT. This chain joins TRBV1 and TRBJ2-3; no DNA check was done on the table's D call, TRBD1. TRBV1 is a pseudogene. CDR3 length: 16 residues.